The 31 T cell receptor beta chains listed next were all sequenced from one sample in a study of OX40 agonist ivuxolimab in advanced cancers. TCRdb's table, derived via immunoSEQ multiplex PCR, lists solely in-frame clones and lacks some. Of 35,000 to 40,000 clones in the sample, 82% were seen once. The sample in question was CD4+ or CD8+ T cells sorted from blood, obtained in a trial of the OX40 agonist ivuxolimab. The receptors come from an adult with an advanced solid tumor such as melanoma, head and neck, liver or kidney cancer.

This CDR3 is CASREEQANTGELFF. The CDR3 DNA is TGCGCCAGCAGAGAAGAACAGGCGAACACCGGGGAGCTGTTTTTT. J is TRBJ2-2 and V is TRBV5-1, with D possibly being TRBD1 (5 bases). V lost 5 bases, J lost 0 bases, and 11 bases lay in between. Germline V CDR1 and CDR2: SGHRS, YFSETQ. This CDR3 region has 15 residues.

The chain joins TRBV6-5 to TRBJ1-1; no reliable D call. V was trimmed by 6 bases and J by 4 bases, leaving 12 bases between them. CDR1 is MNHEY, CDR2 SVGAGI, per germline. The CDR3 consists of 13 residues. In DNA form, the CDR3 reads TGTGCCAGCAGCCTGGACGGCCTCACTGAAGCTTTCTTT. Translated, it gives CASSLDGLTEAFF.

This clone was observed a handful of times. Other DNA sequences in this sample translate to the same CDR3. The V and J genes are TRBV18 and TRBJ2-3; D is possibly TRBD1 (5 bases). Trimming removed 2 bases at V and 0 bases at J, with 6 bases between. The CDR3 totals 14 residues. In germline, CDR1 is KGHSH, CDR2 LQKENI. In nucleotides, the CDR3 is TGTGCCAGCTCACCAGGGGCGAGCACAGATACGCAGTATTTT. It is translated as CASSPGASTDTQYF. The variable domain in full, with the rest retrieved from reference TRBV18 and TRBJ2-3, is NAGVMQNPRHLVRRRGQEARLRCSPMKGHSHVYWYRQLPEEGLKFMVYLQKENIIDESGMPKERFSAEFPKEGPSILRIQQVVRGDSAAYFCASSPGASTDTQYFGPGTRLTVL.

Here the CDR3 reads CASSLGWASYEQYF. In nucleotides, the CDR3 is TGTGCCAGCAGCTTAGGGTGGGCTTCCTACGAGCAGTACTTC. V usage is TRBV7-2 and J usage is TRBJ2-7; D gene uncertain. Germline lookup yields CDR1 SGHTA and CDR2 FQGNSA. CDR3 length: 14 amino acids. V lost 1 base, J lost 1 base, and 8 bases lay in between. The complete variable domain, with remaining parts taken from reference TRBV7-2 and TRBJ2-7, reads GAGVSQSPSNKVTEKGKDVELRCDPISGHTALYWYRQSLGQGLEFLIYFQGNSAPDKSGLPSDRFSAERTGGSVSTLTIQRTQQEDSAVYLCASSLGWASYEQYFGPGTRLTVT.

The rearrangement uses TRBV7-2 and TRBJ2-7; possibly TRBD2 for D (6 bases). V was trimmed by 5 bases and J by 6 bases, leaving 14 bases between them. The CDR3 totals 13 residues. In germline, CDR1 is SGHTA, CDR2 FQGNSA. As DNA, the CDR3 is TGTGCCAGCAGCGCGGGACGGCGGGGCGAGCAGTACTTC. This encodes CASSAGRRGEQYF.

The chain is built from TRBV7-2 and TRBJ1-3, with D perhaps TRBD1 (6 bases). The germline V and J ends were trimmed by 3 bases and 5 bases, with 14 bases remaining between them. Germline V gene lookup returns CDR1 SGHTA and CDR2 FQGNSA. The CDR3 sequence is 15 residues long. Here the CDR3 reads CASSFGTTVRNTIYF. CDR3 DNA sequence: TGTGCCAGCAGCTTTGGGACAACAGTTCGAAACACCATATATTTT.

This chain connects TRBV2 to TRBJ1-5, with 12 bases that match TRBD1. Germline CDR1 SNHLY, CDR2 FYNNEI. With V trimmed by 5 bases and J by 4 bases, 9 bases remained unmatched. The CDR3 is 17 residues long. CDR3 in amino acids: CASSTTGTGGRNQPQHF. The CDR3 nucleotides read TGTGCCAGCAGTACTACCGGGACAGGGGGCAGGAATCAGCCCCAGCATTTT.

The chain combines TRBV19 with TRBJ1-2; no clear D gene. The CDR3 totals 13 residues. Trimming left V 6 bases short and J 4 bases short, with 12 bases between. Germline assignment: CDR1 LNHDA and CDR2 SQIVND (reference sequence). CDR3 DNA: TGTGCCAGTAGCGGTCTTGGTTCCTATGGCTACACCTTC. It is translated as CASSGLGSYGYTF.

Written as DNA, the CDR3 is TGTGCCAGCAGCTTAGGGGACTTCCGGGAGACCCAGTACTTC. As protein: CASSLGDFRETQYF. This rearrangement joins TRBV11-2 to TRBJ2-5; D might be TRBD2 (6 bases). Germline loops: CDR1 SGHAT, CDR2 FQNNGV. The CDR3 contains 14 residues. Trimming cost V 1 base and J 5 bases, with 11 bases left between them.

V is TRBV5-1 and J is TRBJ1-1; maybe TRBD1 (5 bases). The CDR3 runs 15 residues. CDR1 and CDR2 (germline): SGHRS, YFSETQ. The V gene lost 4 bases and the J gene lost 4 bases, with 17 bases spanning the gap. CDR3 sequence reads: CASSPQVEGSTEAFF. Here the CDR3 DNA reads TGCGCCAGCAGCCCCCAGGTTGAGGGGTCCACTGAAGCTTTCTTT.

This chain links TRBV5-5 with TRBJ1-2; D is ambiguous. The V end lost 3 bases, the J end lost 6 bases, and 21 bases lay between the germline ends. The CDR3 consists of 16 residues. CDR1 is SGHKS and CDR2 is YYEKEE in the germline V gene (reference sequence). The CDR3 DNA reads TGTGCCAGCAGCTCTGGGGTCTTCGGCCGGGCTGATGGCTACACCTTC. This translates into CASSSGVFGRADGYTF.

The chain carries TRBV5-1 and TRBJ2-2; TRBD2 matches at 9 bases. The CDR3 covers 16 residues. V shed 4 bases, J shed 6 bases, and the junction held 10 bases outside the gene matches. CDR1 is SGHRS, CDR2 YFSETQ, per germline. For the CDR3, the DNA is TGCGCCAGCAGCCCTTCGGTAGCGGGGGACCCCGGGGAGCTGTTTTTT. This codes for CASSPSVAGDPGELFF.

By sample share, this clone is medium-sized. This sequence joins TRBV5-4 and TRBJ1-2, with 8 bases that match TRBD1. The CDR3 is made up of 12 amino acids. The V gene end was trimmed by 5 bases and the J gene end by 8 bases; junction bases not matched to a gene: 5. Germline V gives CDR1 SGHNT, CDR2 YYREEE (reference sequence). In nucleotides, the CDR3 is TGTGCCAGCAGTCGACAGGGGCCGGGCTACACCTTC. Translated: CASSRQGPGYTF.

There are a few counts of this clone. The chain is built from TRBV18 and TRBJ1-1; no clear D. Germline V CDR1 and CDR2: KGHSH, LQKENI. Deletions cut 3 bases from V and 1 base from J, with 9 bases between. This CDR3 has 14 residues. The CDR3 DNA reads TGTGCCAGCTCACCGGCTCAGAGGAACACTGAAGCTTTCTTT. The encoded protein is CASSPAQRNTEAFF.

The CDR3 nucleotides read TGCGCCAGCAGTGGATGGAACGGGGCGATAAGCACAGATACGCAGTATTTT. It encodes CASSGWNGAISTDTQYF. The chain uses TRBV10-1 and TRBJ2-3; D is perhaps TRBD1 or TRBD2 (5 bases each). V was cut by 4 bases and J by 0 bases, with 17 bases left in between. CDR3 length: 17 amino acids. The V gene's germline CDR1 is WNHNN and CDR2 SYGVQD (reference sequence).

This clone has only one observation. The chain links TRBV2 to TRBJ1-5; tentatively, D is TRBD1 (6 bases). Trimming removed 6 bases at V and 2 bases at J, with 17 bases between. The CDR3 totals 16 residues. Germline CDR1 SNHLY, CDR2 FYNNEI. CDR3 nucleotide sequence: TGTGCCAGCAGCCAGATTAGGGGGTTTGGCAATCAGCCCCAGCATTTT. Amino acid sequence: CASSQIRGFGNQPQHF.

This clone has just a few counts. This chain joins TRBV6-6 and TRBJ1-6, with D uncertain. Germline V lookup: CDR1 MNHNY, CDR2 SVGAGI (reference sequence). With 7 bases removed from V and 8 bases from J, the gap between germline ends came to 12 bases. This CDR3 comprises 13 residues. CDR3 loop: CASTFSPYSPLHF. The CDR3 DNA is TGTGCCAGCACATTTTCCCCGTATTCACCCCTCCACTTT.

V usage is TRBV7-9 and J usage is TRBJ1-5, with D unclear. The CDR3 is 18 residues long. Per the germline V gene, CDR1 is SEHNR and CDR2 is FQNEAQ (reference sequence). With 1 base removed from V and 1 base from J, the gap between germline ends came to 17 bases. CDR3 in amino acids: CASSLGEGGSYSNQPQHF. CDR3 nucleotide sequence: TGTGCCAGCAGCTTAGGGGAGGGAGGCAGCTACAGCAATCAGCCCCAGCATTTT.

This chain joins TRBV9 and TRBJ2-3; TRBD2 might be the D (6 bases). The CDR3 extends over 16 amino acids. CDR1 SGDLS and CDR2 YYNGEE come from the germline V gene. The V end lost 3 bases, the J end lost 2 bases, and 16 bases lay between the germline ends. CDR3 in DNA: TGTGCCAGCAGCGCCTCCCCCGGGGGAAACACAGATACGCAGTATTTT. It is translated as CASSASPGGNTDTQYF.

This clone was counted a few times. This rearrangement joins TRBV5-1 to TRBJ2-3, with 8 bases identical to TRBD2. Germline V gene sequence: CDR1 SGHRS, CDR2 YFSETQ. The CDR3 covers 17 residues. Trimming removed 4 bases from V and 2 bases from J; junction bases left unmatched: 12. CDR3 amino acids: CASSPGSGGSPTDTQYF. In nucleotides, the CDR3 is TGCGCCAGCAGCCCGGGGTCGGGGGGGTCGCCCACAGATACGCAGTATTTT.

This chain links TRBV13 with TRBJ1-2, with D maybe TRBD1 (5 bases). Per germline, CDR1 PRHDT and CDR2 FYEKMQ (reference sequence). Deletions cut 7 bases from V and 4 bases from J, with 19 bases between. There are 15 residues in the CDR3. The CDR3 DNA follows: TGTGCCAGCACTCAAGGGGATCTGACGGTCTATGGCTACACCTTC. Translating gives CASTQGDLTVYGYTF.

The chain is built from TRBV27 and TRBJ1-1; 8 nucleotides align to TRBD1. Germline lookup yields CDR1 MNHEY and CDR2 SMNVEV (reference sequence). There are 16 residues in the CDR3. V lost 5 bases, J lost 0 bases, and 8 bases stayed unmatched. The CDR3 DNA sequence: TGTGCCAGCAGTAAACCCCGGACAGGGATGAACACTGAAGCTTTCTTT. It encodes CASSKPRTGMNTEAFF.

The genes are TRBV29-1 and TRBJ1-2, with a weak D call TRBD1 (5 bases). Germline CDR1 SQVTM, CDR2 ANQGSEA. This CDR3 is built from 15 residues. Trimming left V 4 bases short and J 6 bases short, with 21 bases between. The CDR3 spells CSVGVEGGGEHGYTF. CDR3 sequence (DNA): TGCAGCGTTGGAGTCGAGGGCGGGGGAGAGCATGGCTACACCTTC. Complete variable domain (other parts from reference TRBV29-1 and TRBJ1-2): SAVISQKPSRDICQRGTSLTIQCQVDSQVTMMFWYRQQPGQSLTLIATANQGSEATYESGFVIDKFPISRPNLTFSTLTVSNMSPEDSSIYLCSVGVEGGGEHGYTFGSGTRLTVV.

The chain is built from TRBV30 and TRBJ2-1, with a tentative D call TRBD2 (5 bases). Germline V CDR1 and CDR2: GTSNPN, SVGIG (reference sequence). This CDR3 is 16 amino acids long. The ends were cut back, 0 bases at V and 8 bases at J, with 20 bases in the middle. CDR3: CAWSVDPRLEVDEQFF. DNA for the CDR3: TGTGCCTGGAGTGTAGATCCGCGATTGGAGGTCGATGAGCAGTTCTTC.

The CDR3, as DNA: TGTGCCAGCTCACAGGGACAGGCCAAAAACATTCAGTACTTC. The encoded protein is CASSQGQAKNIQYF. J is TRBJ2-4 and V is TRBV18; 7 nucleotides agree with TRBD1. The CDR3 has 14 amino acids. Germline V lookup: CDR1 KGHSH, CDR2 LQKENI. V dropped 4 bases and J dropped 1; count of bases not matched to a gene: 1. Together with reference TRBV18 and TRBJ2-4, the CDR3 gives the full variable domain: NAGVMQNPRHLVRRRGQEARLRCSPMKGHSHVYWYRQLPEEGLKFMVYLQKENIIDESGMPKERFSAEFPKEGPSILRIQQVVRGDSAAYFCASSQGQAKNIQYFGAGTRLSVL.

V gene TRBV30 combines with J gene TRBJ1-2; D uncertain. V was cut by 4 bases and J by 6 bases, with 12 bases left in between. The CDR3 loop spans 12 amino acids. In germline, CDR1 is GTSNPN, CDR2 SVGIG (reference sequence). The CDR3 region is CAWKYAADGYTF. DNA of the CDR3: TGTGCCTGGAAGTACGCGGCAGATGGCTACACCTTC. Drawing the rest from reference TRBV30 and TRBJ1-2, the complete variable domain is SQTIHQWPATLVQPVGSPLSLECTVEGTSNPNLYWYRQAAGRGLQLLFYSVGIGQISSEVPQNLSASRPQDRQFILSSKKLLLSDSGFYLCAWKYAADGYTFGSGTRLTVV.

This clone appeared once. V and J are TRBV9 and TRBJ2-7; unclear D gene. Trimming pared 5 bases from V and 0 bases from J, leaving 12 bases between. In germline, CDR1 is SGDLS, CDR2 YYNGEE. The CDR3 contains 14 residues. The CDR3 loop reads CASSWADGSYEQYF. The DNA for the CDR3 is TGTGCCAGCAGTTGGGCGGACGGCTCCTACGAGCAGTACTTC.

The chain carries TRBV19 and TRBJ1-3; TRBD1 agrees at 8 bases. CDR3 length equals 16 residues. Per the germline V gene, CDR1 is LNHDA and CDR2 is SQIVND (reference sequence). V was clipped by 5 bases and J by 3 bases; unmatched bases: 9. For the CDR3, the DNA is TGTGCCAGTAGTTTACCAGGGGGCGTCGTTGGAAACACCATATATTTT. This encodes CASSLPGGVVGNTIYF.

The chain combines TRBV19 with TRBJ2-2; D is unresolved. The V gene lost 5 bases and the J gene lost 2 bases, with 12 bases spanning the gap. This CDR3 spans 15 amino acids. The germline CDR1 and CDR2 sequences are LNHDA and SQIVND (reference sequence). CDR3 nucleotide sequence: TGTGCCAGTAGTGTATTAGCACAAAACACCGGGGAGCTGTTTTTT. Encoded protein: CASSVLAQNTGELFF.

The chain joins TRBV6-1 to TRBJ1-5; TRBD1 might be the D (5 bases). This CDR3 spans 16 amino acids. Germline values: CDR1 MNHNS, CDR2 SASEGT. The V end was cut by 2 bases, the J end by 2 bases, with 13 bases between. CDR3 sequence: CASSELQGYGNQPQHF. In DNA form, the CDR3 reads TGTGCCAGCAGTGAACTTCAGGGTTATGGCAATCAGCCCCAGCATTTT.

This sequence joins TRBV6-5 and TRBJ2-7; D tentatively fits TRBD1 or TRBD2 (6 bases each). V was trimmed by 4 bases and J by 7 bases, leaving 17 bases between them. The length of the CDR3 is 14 residues. The germline V gene encodes CDR1 MNHEY and CDR2 SVGAGI. The CDR3: CASSFLGGLGEQYF. In DNA, the CDR3 is TGTGCCAGCAGTTTCCTCGGGGGCTTGGGGGAGCAGTACTTC.